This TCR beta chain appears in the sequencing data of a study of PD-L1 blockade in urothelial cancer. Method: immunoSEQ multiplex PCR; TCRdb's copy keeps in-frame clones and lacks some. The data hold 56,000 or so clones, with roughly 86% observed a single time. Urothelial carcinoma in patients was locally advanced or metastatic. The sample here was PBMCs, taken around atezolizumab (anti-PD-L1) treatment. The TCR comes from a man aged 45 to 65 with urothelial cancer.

CDR3 protein: CASEGVTGYKNIQYF. The CDR3 region has the DNA TGTGCCAGCGAGGGAGTTACCGGATATAAAAACATTCAGTACTTC. The chain joins TRBV2 to TRBJ2-4, with a possible D match to TRBD2 (5 bases). CDR1 and CDR2 from the germline V gene are SNHLY and FYNNEI. V was shortened by 8 bases and J by 4 bases, with 18 bases between the two germline ends. This CDR3 is 15 amino acids long.